This TCR beta chain was documented in a study of control samples from healthy donors and cancer patients. Germline loops: CDR1 SGHDT, CDR2 YYEEEE. The CDR3 sequence is 14 residues long. V shed 4 bases and J shed 0 bases, with 11 bases lying between them. Clones were read by immunoSEQ multiplex PCR, and TCRdb kept only the in-frame ones, dropping some. The sample consists of about 110,000 clones, roughly 90% of them appearing once. The chain joins TRBV5-6 to TRBJ2-7; D is possibly TRBD2 (6 bases). This sequence originates from a woman aged 55-69 years with lung cancer. Sample: PBMCs. The CDR3 sequence: CASSPYGGSYEQYF. The CDR3 coding sequence is TGTGCCAGCAGCCCTTACGGGGGCTCCTACGAGCAGTACTTC.